Presented here are 6 T cell receptor beta chains from one specimen sequenced in a study of blood T cells in healthy people across ages. Through a sample-barcoded 5' primer and a J-beta primer mix, a second PCR was run for roughly 7 to 11 cycles. TCRdb recomputed calls from the 5' RACE reads with MiXCR, one row per CDR3 protein. This table holds hundreds of thousands of distinct CDR3 sequences, 49% found once. Sequencing was carried out using blood. The receptor set was obtained from a woman in her fifties or sixties in good health.

V is TRBV29-1 and J is TRBJ1-1; no clear D gene. This CDR3 spans 14 amino acids. Between the trimmed V and J ends, which lost 5 bases and 0 bases, there was a span of 13 bases. Per the germline V gene, CDR1 is SQVTM and CDR2 is ANQGSEA. Written as DNA, the CDR3 is TGCAGCGTTCCCCAGGACGGTATGAACACTGAAGCTTTCTTT. It yields the protein CSVPQDGMNTEAFF. The full variable domain, completed using reference TRBV29-1 and TRBJ1-1, is SAVISQKPSRDICQRGTSLTIQCQVDSQVTMMFWYRQQPGQSLTLIATANQGSEATYESGFVIDKFPISRPNLTFSTLTVSNMSPEDSSIYLCSVPQDGMNTEAFFGQGTRLTVV.

V is TRBV20-1 and J is TRBJ1-1, with D possibly TRBD1 on 6 matching bases. V dropped 8 bases and J dropped 1 base, with 14 bases sitting between them. The CDR3 sequence is 13 residues long. Per germline, CDR1 DFQATT and CDR2 SNEGSKA (reference sequence). The DNA for the CDR3 is TGCAGTTCCCGGAGGGGGGGGAACACTGAAGCTTTCTTT. It is translated as CSSRRGGNTEAFF.

This clonotype showed up just a few times. The rearrangement joins TRBV7-2 to TRBJ2-5; 13 nucleotides match TRBD2. The CDR3 runs to 14 residues. Trimming took 0 bases from V and 12 from J; bases not matched to a gene: 4. Germline V gene lookup returns CDR1 SGHTA and CDR2 FQGNSA. This CDR3 is CASSLATSGRSKYF. The CDR3 DNA is TGTGCCAGCAGCTTAGCGACTAGCGGGAGGAGTAAGTACTTC. The full variable domain, with the rest looked up from reference TRBV7-2 and TRBJ2-5, is GAGVSQSPSNKVTEKGKDVELRCDPISGHTALYWYRQSLGQGLEFLIYFQGNSAPDKSGLPSDRFSAERTGGSVSTLTIQRTQQEDSAVYLCASSLATSGRSKYFGPGTRLLVL.

CDR3 DNA sequence: TGCGCCAGCAGCTTGGTATGGACTTACGGAGGGAGCTCCTACAATGAGCAGTTCTTC. This sequence encodes CASSLVWTYGGSSYNEQFF. This chain uses TRBV5-1 with TRBJ2-1, with a weak D call TRBD2 (6 bases). CDR1 is SGHRS and CDR2 is YFSETQ in the germline V gene. Trimming stripped 0 bases from V and 0 bases from J, with 19 bases between. This CDR3 region has 19 residues.

The V gene is TRBV4-2, the J gene TRBJ2-7; D ambiguous. The CDR3 length is 17 residues. Germline-derived CDR1 and CDR2 are LGHNA and YNFKEQ. V was trimmed by 2 bases and J by 0 bases, leaving 17 bases between them. CDR3 in amino acids: CASSQSDLGGGSYEQYF. In DNA form, the CDR3 reads TGTGCCAGCAGCCAATCGGACCTCGGCGGTGGCTCCTACGAGCAGTACTTC.

V usage is TRBV5-1 and J usage is TRBJ2-1; no clear D. CDR3 size: 14 residues. The V and J ends lost 9 bases and 7 bases respectively, with 20 bases between them. Germline V gene sequence: CDR1 SGHRS, CDR2 YFSETQ. The CDR3 region has the DNA TGCGCCACCCGCCAAGGACCGCGTACAAATGAGCAGTTCTTC. Translating gives CATRQGPRTNEQFF.